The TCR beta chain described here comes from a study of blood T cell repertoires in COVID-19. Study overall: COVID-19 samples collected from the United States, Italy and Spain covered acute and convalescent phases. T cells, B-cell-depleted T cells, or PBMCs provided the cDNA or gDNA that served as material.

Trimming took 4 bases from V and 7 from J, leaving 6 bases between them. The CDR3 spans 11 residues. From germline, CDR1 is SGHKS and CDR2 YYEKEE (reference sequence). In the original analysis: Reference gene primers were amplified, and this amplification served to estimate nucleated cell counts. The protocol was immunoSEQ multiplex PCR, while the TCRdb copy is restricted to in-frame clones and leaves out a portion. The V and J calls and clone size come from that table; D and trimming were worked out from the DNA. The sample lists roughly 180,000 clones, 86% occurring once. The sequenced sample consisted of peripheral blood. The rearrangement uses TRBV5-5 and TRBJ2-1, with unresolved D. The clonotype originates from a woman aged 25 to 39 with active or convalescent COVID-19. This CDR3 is CASSHRNEQFF. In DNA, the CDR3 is TGTGCCAGCAGCCATCGGAATGAGCAGTTCTTC.